Following are 7 T cell receptor beta chains from one sample sequenced in a study of human T cells and chemical hapten exposure. MiXCR was run by TCRdb on the RACE reads, yielding one entry per CDR3 protein. The table lists tens of thousands of distinct CDR3 sequences, over 9% of them singletons, with approximately 6.9% in the top ten. Time point noted: patch test 2, 6 weeks after DPC sensitization. The treatment: therapeutic diphenylcyclopropenone sensitization with weekly scalp DPC. Sequencing used whole blood, obtained in connection with sensitization to the hapten diphenylcyclopropenone (DPC). All receptors derive from a man aged 25-45 years with alopecia areata. Some clones in this sample may be carry-over from other donors' samples.

This clonotype has ten or more counts. V gene TRBV7-2 combines with J gene TRBJ1-5, with no clear D. The germline V gene encodes CDR1 SGHTA and CDR2 FQGNSA. This CDR3 has 15 residues. Trimming stripped 4 bases from V and 1 base from J, with 11 bases between. This chain's CDR3 is CASSSRVGSNQPQHF. The CDR3 coding sequence is TGTGCCAGCAGCTCGAGGGTGGGGAGCAATCAGCCCCAGCATTTT.

Regarding this clonotype: Germline and junction disagree at one end, which may indicate a read error. This chain uses TRBV7-2 with TRBJ1-1; no reliable D call. Germline-derived CDR1 and CDR2 are SGHTA and FQGNSA. The CDR3 has 12 residues. The CDR3 coding sequence is TGTCCCAGCAGCTTTGGAGACACTGAAGCTTTCTTT. Protein product: CPSSFGDTEAFF.

The J gene is TRBJ1-5, the V gene TRBV28, with D maybe TRBD1 (6 bases). The germline V and J ends were trimmed by 3 bases and 13 bases, with 10 bases remaining between them. Looked up from germline, CDR1 is MDHEN and CDR2 is SYDVKM. The CDR3 length is 11 residues. The CDR3 loop is CASSFDRNQHF. DNA of the CDR3: TGTGCCAGCAGTTTCGACAGGAATCAGCATTTT. Full variable domain (remainder filled in from reference TRBV28 and TRBJ1-5): DVKVTQSSRYLVKRTGEKVFLECVQDMDHENMFWYRQDPGLGLRLIYFSYDVKMKEKGDIPEGYSVSREKKERFSLILESASTNQTSMYLCASSFDRNQHFGDGTRLSIL.

This clonotype was counted at least ten times. The V and J genes are TRBV7-9 and TRBJ1-5; D remains unclear. The CDR3 sequence is 12 residues long. V lost 4 bases, J lost 4 bases, and 5 bases lay in between. Germline V gene data show CDR1 as SEHNR and CDR2 as FQNEAQ (reference sequence). The CDR3 spells CASSYINQPQHF. CDR3 nucleotides: TGTGCCAGCAGCTACATTAATCAGCCCCAGCATTTT.

This clonotype was recorded many times. In DNA form, the CDR3 reads TGCAGTGCTAGAGAGAATGGCTACACCTTC. It specifies CSARENGYTF. J is TRBJ1-2 and V is TRBV20-1; no definite D call. The V end was cut by 0 bases, the J end by 6 bases, with 2 bases between. Germline CDR1 and CDR2: DFQATT and SNEGSKA (reference sequence). The CDR3 has 10 residues.

This clonotype came up a few times. V usage is TRBV6-1 and J usage is TRBJ1-5, with no clear D. The CDR3 sequence is 12 residues long. The V gene's germline CDR1 is MNHNS and CDR2 SASEGT. Trimming took 3 bases from V and 4 from J, leaving 4 bases between them. CDR3 bases: TGTGCCAGCAGTGAGGGTAATCAGCCCCAGCATTTT. It yields the protein CASSEGNQPQHF.

This clonotype has at least ten counts. The chain couples TRBV7-2 to TRBJ2-7; TRBD2 is a possible D gene (5 bases). The CDR3 extends over 13 amino acids. V lost 2 bases to trimming and J lost 4 bases, with 9 bases between them. Looked up from germline, CDR1 is SGHTA and CDR2 is FQGNSA. In DNA, the CDR3 is TGTGCCAGCAGCTTACCGGGAATGTACGAGCAGTACTTC. It is translated as CASSLPGMYEQYF.